This T cell receptor beta chain was profiled in a study of human T cells and chemical hapten exposure. Study at large: In the roughly 24-week study, patients were dosed weekly with diphenylcyclopropenone on the scalp throughout. Study-wide points: TCRs exceeding a frequency of 1 in 1000 stayed unchanged under DPC sensitization.

As to this clonotype: The target antigen is unknown.

Time point of the sample: pre-sensitization, week 0. Treatment meaning: therapeutic diphenylcyclopropenone sensitization with weekly scalp DPC. TCRdb reanalysed the RACE reads using MiXCR and keeps one entry per CDR3 protein. The data hold roughly 260,000 distinct CDR3 sequences, with approximately 8.6% observed a single time. The sample here was whole blood, taken in connection with sensitization to the hapten diphenylcyclopropenone (DPC). The receptor's source is a woman aged 40 to 50 with alopecia areata. Some clones in this sample may be carry-over from other donors' samples.

CDR3 in amino acids: CASSIGGVVQETQYF. CDR3 DNA sequence: TGTGCCAGCAGCATCGGGGGGGTGGTCCAAGAGACCCAGTACTTC. The J gene is TRBJ2-5, the V gene TRBV11-2; 8 bases are shared with TRBD2. Trimming at V came to 5 bases and at J to 1 base, leaving 6 bases not matched to a gene. CDR3 length: 15 amino acids. CDR1 is SGHAT, CDR2 FQNNGV, per germline. The full variable domain, rest sourced from reference TRBV11-2 and TRBJ2-5, is EAGVAQSPRYKIIEKRQSVAFWCNPISGHATLYWYQQILGQGPKLLIQFQNNGVVDDSQLPKDRFSAERLKGVDSTLKIQPAKLEDSAVYLCASSIGGVVQETQYFGPGTRLLVL.